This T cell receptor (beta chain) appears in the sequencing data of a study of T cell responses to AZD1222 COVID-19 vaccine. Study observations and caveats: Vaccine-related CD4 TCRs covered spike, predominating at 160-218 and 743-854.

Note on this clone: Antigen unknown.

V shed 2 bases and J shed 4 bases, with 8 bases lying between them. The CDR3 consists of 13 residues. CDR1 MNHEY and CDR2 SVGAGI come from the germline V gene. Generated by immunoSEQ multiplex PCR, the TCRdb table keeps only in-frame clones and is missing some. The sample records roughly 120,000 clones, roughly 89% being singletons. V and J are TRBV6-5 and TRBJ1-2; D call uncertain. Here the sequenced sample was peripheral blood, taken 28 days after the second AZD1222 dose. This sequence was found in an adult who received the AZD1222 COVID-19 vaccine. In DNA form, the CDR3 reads TGTGCCAGCAGTTACGATGGAAGCTATGGCTACACCTTC. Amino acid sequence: CASSYDGSYGYTF.